The 6 T cell receptor beta chains below all came from one sample that was sequenced in a study of T cell repertoires in ileal Crohn's disease. Sequencing used immunoSEQ multiplex PCR; TCRdb keeps in-frame clones, though not all of them. Among some 10,000 clones, roughly 80% were seen once, and the ten largest hold about 16%. Time point of the sample: neoterminal ileum biopsy at postoperative endoscopy, about 6 months after surgery. The sample consisted of ileal tissue. The receptor source for this set is an adult with Crohn's disease.

The chain links TRBV4-1 to TRBJ2-3, with 12 bases lining up with TRBD2. The ends lost 1 base at V and 4 bases at J; junction bases unmatched: 3. There are 16 residues in the CDR3. Per germline, CDR1 MGHRA and CDR2 YSYEKL. The CDR3 coding sequence is TGCGCCAGCAGCCAAGTGCTAGCGGGAGGGGCAGATACGCAGTATTTT. This codes for CASSQVLAGGADTQYF.

The rearrangement uses TRBV5-1 and TRBJ1-1, with 9 bases that match TRBD1. Germline CDR1 reads SGHRS; CDR2 reads YFSETQ. Unmatched junction bases numbered 6, after V lost 1 base and J lost 5 bases. The CDR3 loop spans 15 amino acids. The CDR3 is CASSLMGQGGTEAFF. CDR3 nucleotides: TGCGCCAGCAGCTTGATGGGACAGGGTGGAACTGAAGCTTTCTTT. Full variable domain (outside the CDR3, taken from reference TRBV5-1 and TRBJ1-1): KAGVTQTPRYLIKTRGQQVTLSCSPISGHRSVSWYQQTPGQGLQFLFEYFSETQRNKGNFPGRFSGRQFSNSRSEMNVSTLELGDSALYLCASSLMGQGGTEAFFGQGTRLTVV.

This chain links TRBV27 with TRBJ2-7; no firm D call. The germline CDR1 and CDR2 sequences are MNHEY and SMNVEV (reference sequence). The CDR3 spans 11 residues. V dropped 7 bases and J dropped 3 bases, with 7 bases sitting between them. The CDR3 loop reads CASTPSYEQYF. CDR3 in DNA: TGTGCCAGCACCCCCAGCTACGAGCAGTACTTC.

This chain joins TRBV19 and TRBJ2-7, with D possibly matching TRBD2 (5 bases). Per the germline V gene, CDR1 is LNHDA and CDR2 is SQIVND (reference sequence). This CDR3 is built from 15 residues. V was shortened by 10 bases and J by 3 bases, with 22 bases between the two germline ends. The CDR3 DNA reads TGTGCCACCCAATCCTCCACTAGGGCTAGCTACGAGCAGTACTTC. This encodes CATQSSTRASYEQYF.

The chain uses TRBV25-1 and TRBJ2-3, with D tentatively TRBD2 (6 bases). The CDR3 spans 15 residues. The V gene's germline CDR1 is MGHDK and CDR2 SYGVNS. The ends were cut back, 6 bases at V and 6 bases at J, with 19 bases in the middle. The CDR3 nucleotides are TGTGCCAGCAGGGATCGGAGCGGGCAGGGCGATACGCAGTATTTT. It yields the protein CASRDRSGQGDTQYF.

The chain is built from TRBV5-1 and TRBJ2-5, with 7 bases aligning to TRBD1. V lost 6 bases and J lost 5; bases outside the gene matches: 10. The CDR3 has 14 amino acids. Germline CDR1 and CDR2: SGHRS and YFSETQ. The CDR3 spells CASMRTGWEETQYF. In DNA, the CDR3 is TGCGCCAGCATGCGGACAGGTTGGGAGGAGACCCAGTACTTC.